This T cell receptor beta chain appears in the sequencing data of a study of shared clonotypes between healthy human individuals. At the level of the study: There were three CD4 naive, three CD4 memory, two CD8 naive and one CD8 memory plates per donor.

An assay was performed, and its level was deep. Every subset's genomic DNA went evenly onto several immunoSEQ plates. TCRdb keeps only in-frame clones here, not all; method: immunoSEQ multiplex PCR. The profile shows about 2 million clones, less than 95% of them singletons. The naive CD8 subset, CD45RO-negative cells positively selected for CCR7, excluded terminally differentiated effector memory CD45RA+ cells. The source of this sequence is a man younger than 30 in good health. Sequences were obtained from naive CD8+ T cells sorted from blood.

CDR3 region: CASSLGGLSQETQYF. CDR3 bases: TGTGCCAGCAGCTTGGGGGGACTTAGTCAAGAGACCCAGTACTTC. The V gene is TRBV7-3, the J gene TRBJ2-5, with D perhaps matching TRBD2 (6 bases). CDR1 is SGHTA and CDR2 is FQGTGA in the germline V gene. V lost 3 bases and J lost 2, with 13 bases in between. The CDR3 spans 15 residues.